This TCR beta chain was observed in a study of graft-versus-host responses after intestinal transplantation. Worth noting for this clone: Its antigen is not known.

Measured with immunoSEQ multiplex PCR; TCRdb has only the in-frame clones, and not every one. Among fewer than 120,000 clones listed, approximately 92% were seen once. Sequencing was performed on unstimulated CD8+ T cells sorted from spleen or lymph node cells, taken before intestinal transplant. This TCR derives from a human donor who received an intestinal transplant.

CDR3 amino acids: CASSYSSHLNEQFF. The CDR3 DNA follows: TGTGCCAGCAGTTACTCGAGCCATCTCAATGAGCAGTTCTTC. The chain has TRBV6-6 and TRBJ2-1; no definite D call. Germline lookup yields CDR1 MNHNY and CDR2 SVGAGI (reference sequence). The V gene lost 0 bases and the J gene lost 6 bases, with 9 bases spanning the gap. The CDR3 spans 14 residues.